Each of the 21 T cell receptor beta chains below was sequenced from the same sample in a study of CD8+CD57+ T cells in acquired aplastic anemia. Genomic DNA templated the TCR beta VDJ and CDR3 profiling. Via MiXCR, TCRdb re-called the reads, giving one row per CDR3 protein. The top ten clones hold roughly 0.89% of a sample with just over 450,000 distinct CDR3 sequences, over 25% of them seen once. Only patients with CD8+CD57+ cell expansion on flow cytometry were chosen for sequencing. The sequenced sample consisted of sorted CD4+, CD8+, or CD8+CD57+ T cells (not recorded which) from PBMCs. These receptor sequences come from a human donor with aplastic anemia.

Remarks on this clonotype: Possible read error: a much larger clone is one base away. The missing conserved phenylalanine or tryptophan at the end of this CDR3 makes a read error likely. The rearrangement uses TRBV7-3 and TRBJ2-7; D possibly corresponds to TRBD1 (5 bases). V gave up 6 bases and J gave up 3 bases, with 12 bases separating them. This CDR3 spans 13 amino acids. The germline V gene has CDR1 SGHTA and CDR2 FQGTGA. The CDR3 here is CASSPQGGYEQYS. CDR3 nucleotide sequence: TGTGCCAGCAGTCCCCAGGGCGGCTACGAGCAGTACTCC.

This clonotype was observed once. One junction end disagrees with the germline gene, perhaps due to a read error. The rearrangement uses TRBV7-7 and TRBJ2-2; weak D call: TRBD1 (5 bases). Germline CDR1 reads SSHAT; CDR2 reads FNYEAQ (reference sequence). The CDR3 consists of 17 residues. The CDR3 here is CASSKGILPFGAGELFF. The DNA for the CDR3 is TGTGCTAGCAGCAAGGGGATCCTCCCCTTCGGAGCCGGGGAGCTGTTTTTT.

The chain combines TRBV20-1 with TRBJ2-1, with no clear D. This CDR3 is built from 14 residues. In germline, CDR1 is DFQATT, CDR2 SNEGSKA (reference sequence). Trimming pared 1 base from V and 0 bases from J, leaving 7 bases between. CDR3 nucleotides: TGCAGTGCTAGAGTCGTTAGCTCCTACAATGAGCAGTTCTTC. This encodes CSARVVSSYNEQFF.

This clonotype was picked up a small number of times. The CDR3 protein is CASSLGTSGLFNEQFF. CDR3 nucleotides: TGTGCCAGCAGCCTAGGGACTAGCGGGTTGTTCAATGAGCAGTTCTTC. This rearrangement joins TRBV7-2 to TRBJ2-1; TRBD2 agrees at 12 bases. The CDR3 is 16 residues long. After removal of 5 bases from V and 6 bases from J, the junction contained 8 bases not matched to a gene. Germline V lookup: CDR1 SGHTA, CDR2 FQGNSA.

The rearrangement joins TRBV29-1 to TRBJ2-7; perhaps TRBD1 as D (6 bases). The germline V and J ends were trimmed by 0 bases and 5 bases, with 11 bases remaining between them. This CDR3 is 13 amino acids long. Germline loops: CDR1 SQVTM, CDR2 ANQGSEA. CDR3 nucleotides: TGCAGCGTTGAAGATACAGGGAAGGACGAGCAGTACTTC. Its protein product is CSVEDTGKDEQYF.

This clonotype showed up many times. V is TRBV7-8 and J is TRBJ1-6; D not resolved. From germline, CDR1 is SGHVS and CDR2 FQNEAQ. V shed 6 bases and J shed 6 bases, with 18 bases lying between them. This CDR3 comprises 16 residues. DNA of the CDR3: TGTGCCAGCAGACGGAATGTTGCAAGCGGTAATTCACCCCTCCACTTT. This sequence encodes CASRRNVASGNSPLHF.

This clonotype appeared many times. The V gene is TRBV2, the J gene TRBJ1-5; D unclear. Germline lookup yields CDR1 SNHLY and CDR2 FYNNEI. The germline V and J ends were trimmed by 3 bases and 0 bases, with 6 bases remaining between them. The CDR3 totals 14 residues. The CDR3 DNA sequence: TGTGCCAGCAGTGAGTCGTATAGCAATCAGCCCCAGCATTTT. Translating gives CASSESYSNQPQHF.

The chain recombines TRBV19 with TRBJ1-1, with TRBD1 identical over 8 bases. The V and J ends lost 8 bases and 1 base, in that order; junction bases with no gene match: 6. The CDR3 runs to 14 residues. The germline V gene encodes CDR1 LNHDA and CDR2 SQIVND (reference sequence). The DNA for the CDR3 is TGTGCCAGTGCCGGGACAGGTAGGAACACTGAAGCTTTCTTT. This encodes CASAGTGRNTEAFF.

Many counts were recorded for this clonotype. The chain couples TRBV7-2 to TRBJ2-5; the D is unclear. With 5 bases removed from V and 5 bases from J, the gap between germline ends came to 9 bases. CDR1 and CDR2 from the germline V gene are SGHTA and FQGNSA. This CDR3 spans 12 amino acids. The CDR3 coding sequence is TGTGCCAGCAGCCTATTTCGGGAGACCCAGTACTTC. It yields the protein CASSLFRETQYF.

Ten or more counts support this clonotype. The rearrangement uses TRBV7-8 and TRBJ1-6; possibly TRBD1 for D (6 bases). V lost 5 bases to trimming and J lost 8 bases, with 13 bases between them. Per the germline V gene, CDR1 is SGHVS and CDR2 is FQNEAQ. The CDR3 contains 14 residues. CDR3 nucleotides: TGTGCCAGCAGCCCGAGGGGGTTTGATTCACCCCTCCACTTT. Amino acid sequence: CASSPRGFDSPLHF.

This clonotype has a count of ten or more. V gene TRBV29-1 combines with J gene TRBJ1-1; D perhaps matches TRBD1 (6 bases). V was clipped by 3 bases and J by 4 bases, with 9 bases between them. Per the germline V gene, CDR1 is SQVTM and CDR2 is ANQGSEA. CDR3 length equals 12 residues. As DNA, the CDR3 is TGCAGCGTTGAGCGACAGGTCACTGAAGCTTTCTTT. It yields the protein CSVERQVTEAFF.

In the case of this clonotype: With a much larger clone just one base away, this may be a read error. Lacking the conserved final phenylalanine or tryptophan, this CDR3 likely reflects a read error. For the CDR3, the DNA is TGTGCCAGCAGCCCGAGGACAGGGGCCTACGAGCAGTACCTC. It translates to CASSPRTGAYEQYL. This chain links TRBV7-2 with TRBJ2-7; 9 bases map to TRBD1. The germline V gene encodes CDR1 SGHTA and CDR2 FQGNSA. The CDR3 sequence is 14 residues long. Germline trimming cut 5 bases from V and 2 bases from J; bases unmatched to any gene: 4.

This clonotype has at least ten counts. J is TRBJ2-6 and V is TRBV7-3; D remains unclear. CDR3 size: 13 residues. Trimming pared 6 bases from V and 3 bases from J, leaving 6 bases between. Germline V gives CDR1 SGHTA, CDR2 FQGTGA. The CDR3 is CASRPIGANVLTF. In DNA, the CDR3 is TGTGCCAGCAGGCCGATTGGGGCCAACGTCCTGACTTTC. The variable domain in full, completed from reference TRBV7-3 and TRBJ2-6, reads GAGVSQTPSNKVTEKGKYVELRCDPISGHTALYWYRQSLGQGPEFLIYFQGTGAADDSGLPNDRFFAVRPEGSVSTLKIQRTERGDSAVYLCASRPIGANVLTFGAGSRLTVL.

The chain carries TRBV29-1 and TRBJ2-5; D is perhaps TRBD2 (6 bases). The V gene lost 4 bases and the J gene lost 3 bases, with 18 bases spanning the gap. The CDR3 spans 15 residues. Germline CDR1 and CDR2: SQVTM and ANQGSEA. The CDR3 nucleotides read TGCAGCGTTGGGAGCGAGGGTGAGCGGGAAGAGACCCAGTACTTC. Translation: CSVGSEGEREETQYF.

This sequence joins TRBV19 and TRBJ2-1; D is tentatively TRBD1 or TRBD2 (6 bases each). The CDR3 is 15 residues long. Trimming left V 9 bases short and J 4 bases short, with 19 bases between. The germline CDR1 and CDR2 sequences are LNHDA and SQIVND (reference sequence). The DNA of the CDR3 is TGTGCCAGCAAAAGGGGGGAATTAGATTACAATGAGCAGTTCTTC. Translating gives CASKRGELDYNEQFF.

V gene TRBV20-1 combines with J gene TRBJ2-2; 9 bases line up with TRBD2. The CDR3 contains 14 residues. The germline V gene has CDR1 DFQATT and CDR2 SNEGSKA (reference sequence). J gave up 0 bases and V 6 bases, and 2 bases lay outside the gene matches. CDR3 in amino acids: CSARTSANTGELFF. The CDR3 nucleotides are TGCAGTGCAAGGACTAGCGCGAACACCGGGGAGCTGTTTTTT.

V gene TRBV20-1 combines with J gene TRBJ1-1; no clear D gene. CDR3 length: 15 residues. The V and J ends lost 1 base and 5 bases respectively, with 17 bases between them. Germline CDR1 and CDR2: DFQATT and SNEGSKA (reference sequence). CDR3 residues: CSARVSARGLTEAFF. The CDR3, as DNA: TGCAGTGCTAGAGTAAGCGCGAGAGGACTTACTGAAGCTTTCTTT.

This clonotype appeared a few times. In nucleotides, the CDR3 is TGTGCCACCAGCAGAGATTGGGACAGGGGGCGGGTAGGCACTGAAGCTTTCTTT. It yields the protein CATSRDWDRGRVGTEAFF. The rearrangement uses TRBV15 and TRBJ1-1; 12 positions match TRBD1. Germline V gene data show CDR1 as LNHNV and CDR2 as YYDKDF (reference sequence). The J segment lost 4 bases and the V segment lost 0 bases, leaving 9 bases of the junction unmatched. This CDR3 is 18 amino acids long. The variable domain in full, completed from reference TRBV15 and TRBJ1-1, reads DAMVIQNPRYQVTQFGKPVTLSCSQTLNHNVMYWYQQKSSQAPKLLFHYYDKDFNNEADTPDNFQSRRPNTSFCFLDIRSPGLGDTAMYLCATSRDWDRGRVGTEAFFGQGTRLTVV.

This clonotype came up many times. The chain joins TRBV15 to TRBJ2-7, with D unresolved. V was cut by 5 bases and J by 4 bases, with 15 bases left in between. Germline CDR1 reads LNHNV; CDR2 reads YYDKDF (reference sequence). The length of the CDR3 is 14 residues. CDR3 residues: CATSRSTSTYEQYF. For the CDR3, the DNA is TGTGCCACCAGCCGCTCGACTTCCACTTACGAGCAGTACTTC.

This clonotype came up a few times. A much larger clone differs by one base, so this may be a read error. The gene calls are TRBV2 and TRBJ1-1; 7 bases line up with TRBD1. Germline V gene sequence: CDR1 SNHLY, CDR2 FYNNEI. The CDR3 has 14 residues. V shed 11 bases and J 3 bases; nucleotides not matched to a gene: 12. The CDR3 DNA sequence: TGTGCCGGCAACCCGACAGGGCAGGACACTGAAGCTTTCTTT. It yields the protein CAGNPTGQDTEAFF.

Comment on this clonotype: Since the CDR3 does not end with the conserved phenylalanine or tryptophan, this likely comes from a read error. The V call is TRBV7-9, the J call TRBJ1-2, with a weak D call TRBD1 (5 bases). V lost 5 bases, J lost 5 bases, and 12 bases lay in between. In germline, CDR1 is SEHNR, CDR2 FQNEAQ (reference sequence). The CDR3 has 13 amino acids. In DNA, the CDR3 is TGTGCCAGCAGCGGCCAGGGAAGATATGGCTACACCCTC. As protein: CASSGQGRYGYTL.